The clone carrying this TCR beta chain was detected a few times. The record originates from a study of blood T cell repertoires in COVID-19. For the study at large: Samples of COVID-19 (acute and convalescent) were obtained from the United States, Italy and Spain. The cDNA or gDNA used as material had been derived from T cells, B-cell-depleted T cells, or PBMCs.

Under the authors' procedure: For nucleated cells, counts were estimated from reference gene primer amplification. Generated by immunoSEQ multiplex PCR, the TCRdb table keeps only in-frame clones and is missing some. That table supplies the V and J calls and clone size; D and trimming were determined from the DNA. Of about 46,000 clones detected, 88% appear once; the ten largest clones hold approximately 10%. The CDR3 sequence is 18 residues long. Looked up from germline, CDR1 is LGHDT and CDR2 is YNNKEL (reference sequence). V gave up 0 bases and J gave up 9 bases; unmatched junction bases: 15. The specimen was peripheral blood. This clonotype originated in a man aged 45-65 years with active COVID-19. The V gene is TRBV3-1 (or the pseudogene TRBV3-2), the J gene TRBJ2-1, with 9 bases matching TRBD2. The CDR3 DNA reads as TGTGCCAGCAGCCAAGAAGGGGCCATTGGCGGGGGGGCCCCTGAGCAGTTCTTC. Protein sequence: CASSQEGAIGGGAPEQFF.